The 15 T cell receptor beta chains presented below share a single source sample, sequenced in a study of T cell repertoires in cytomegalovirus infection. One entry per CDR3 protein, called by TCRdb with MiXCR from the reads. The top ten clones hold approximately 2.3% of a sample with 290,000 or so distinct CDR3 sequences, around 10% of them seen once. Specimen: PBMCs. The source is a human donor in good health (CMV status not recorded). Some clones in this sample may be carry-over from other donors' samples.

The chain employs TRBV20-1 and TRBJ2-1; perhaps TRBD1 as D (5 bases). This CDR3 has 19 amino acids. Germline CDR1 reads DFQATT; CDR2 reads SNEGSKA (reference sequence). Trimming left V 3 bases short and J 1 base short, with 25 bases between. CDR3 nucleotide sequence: TGCAGTGCTAGCTTTCCGAAGGGGCGCCAAGGGGCGTCCTACAATGAGCAGTTCTTC. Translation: CSASFPKGRQGASYNEQFF.

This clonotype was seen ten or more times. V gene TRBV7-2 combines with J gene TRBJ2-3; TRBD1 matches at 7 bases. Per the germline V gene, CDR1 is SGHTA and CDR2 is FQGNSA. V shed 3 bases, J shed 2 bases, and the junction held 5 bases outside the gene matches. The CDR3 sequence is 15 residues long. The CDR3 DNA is TGTGCCAGCAGCTTCTCCGGGACAGACACAGATACGCAGTATTTT. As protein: CASSFSGTDTDTQYF.

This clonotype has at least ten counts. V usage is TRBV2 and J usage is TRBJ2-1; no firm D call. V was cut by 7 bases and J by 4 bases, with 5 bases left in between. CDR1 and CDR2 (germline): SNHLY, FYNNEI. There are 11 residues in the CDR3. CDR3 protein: CASIDYNEQFF. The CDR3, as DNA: TGTGCCAGCATAGATTACAATGAGCAGTTCTTC.

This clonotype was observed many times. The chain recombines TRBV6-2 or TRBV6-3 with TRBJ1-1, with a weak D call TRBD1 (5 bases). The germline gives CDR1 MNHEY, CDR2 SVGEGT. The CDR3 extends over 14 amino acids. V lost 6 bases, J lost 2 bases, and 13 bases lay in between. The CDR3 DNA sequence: TGTGCCAGCAGCTACCCTGACAGTAACACTGAAGCTTTCTTT. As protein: CASSYPDSNTEAFF.

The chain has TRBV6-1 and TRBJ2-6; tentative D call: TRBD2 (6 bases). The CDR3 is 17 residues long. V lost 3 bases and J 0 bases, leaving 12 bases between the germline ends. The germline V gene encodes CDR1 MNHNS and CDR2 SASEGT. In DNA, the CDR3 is TGTGCCAGCAGTGATTGGGGGGACTCCTCTGGGGCCAACGTCCTGACTTTC. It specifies CASSDWGDSSGANVLTF.

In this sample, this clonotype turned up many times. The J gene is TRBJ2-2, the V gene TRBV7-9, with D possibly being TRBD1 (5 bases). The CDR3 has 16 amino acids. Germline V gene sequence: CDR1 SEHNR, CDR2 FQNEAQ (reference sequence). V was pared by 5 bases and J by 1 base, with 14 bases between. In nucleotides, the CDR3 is TGTGCCAGCAGCATGGACACGATTAAGAACACCGGGGAGCTGTTTTTT. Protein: CASSMDTIKNTGELFF.

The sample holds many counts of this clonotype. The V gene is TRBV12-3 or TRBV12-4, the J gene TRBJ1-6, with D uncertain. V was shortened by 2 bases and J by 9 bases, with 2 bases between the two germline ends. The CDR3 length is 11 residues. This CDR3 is CASSLRSPLHF. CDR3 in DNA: TGTGCCAGCAGTTTACGTTCACCCCTCCACTTT.

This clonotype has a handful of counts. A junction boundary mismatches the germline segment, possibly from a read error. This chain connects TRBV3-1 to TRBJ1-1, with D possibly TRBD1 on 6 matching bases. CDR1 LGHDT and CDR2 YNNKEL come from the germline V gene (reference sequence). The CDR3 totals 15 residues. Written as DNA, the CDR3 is TGTGCCAGCAACCAAGAATCAGGGGTGGGCACTGAAGCTTTCTTT. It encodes CASNQESGVGTEAFF.

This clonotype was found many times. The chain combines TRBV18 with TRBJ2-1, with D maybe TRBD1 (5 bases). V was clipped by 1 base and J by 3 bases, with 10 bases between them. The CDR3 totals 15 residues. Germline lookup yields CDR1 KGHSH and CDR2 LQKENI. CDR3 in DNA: TGTGCCAGCTCACCACAGGACACCGACTACAATGAGCAGTTCTTC. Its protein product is CASSPQDTDYNEQFF.

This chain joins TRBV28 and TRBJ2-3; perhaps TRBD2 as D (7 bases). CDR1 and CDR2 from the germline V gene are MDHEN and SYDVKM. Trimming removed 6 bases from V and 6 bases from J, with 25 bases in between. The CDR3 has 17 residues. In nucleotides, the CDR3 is TGTGCCAGCAGCCACGGGGCGGGGGCCCTCCCAAAGGATACGCAGTATTTT. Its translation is CASSHGAGALPKDTQYF.

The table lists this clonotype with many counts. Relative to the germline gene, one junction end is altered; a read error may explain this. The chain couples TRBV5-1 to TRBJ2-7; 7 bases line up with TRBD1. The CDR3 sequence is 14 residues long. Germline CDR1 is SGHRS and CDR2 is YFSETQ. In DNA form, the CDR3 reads TGTGCCAGCAGCCCCGGCACAGGGGTCTACGAGCAGTACTTC. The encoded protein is CASSPGTGVYEQYF.

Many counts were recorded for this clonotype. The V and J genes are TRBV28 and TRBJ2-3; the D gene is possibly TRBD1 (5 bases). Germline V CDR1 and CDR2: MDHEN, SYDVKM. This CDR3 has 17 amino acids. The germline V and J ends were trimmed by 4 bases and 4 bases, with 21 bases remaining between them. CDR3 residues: CASSSIRQSSDSDTQYF. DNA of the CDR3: TGTGCCAGCAGTTCGATCCGACAGAGCTCGGATTCAGATACGCAGTATTTT.

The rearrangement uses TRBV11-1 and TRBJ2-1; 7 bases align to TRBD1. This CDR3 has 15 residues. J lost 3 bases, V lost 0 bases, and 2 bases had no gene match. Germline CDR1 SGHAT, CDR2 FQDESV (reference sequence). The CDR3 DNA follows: TGTGCCAGCAGCTTAGCGGGACAGATCTACAATGAGCAGTTCTTC. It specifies CASSLAGQIYNEQFF.

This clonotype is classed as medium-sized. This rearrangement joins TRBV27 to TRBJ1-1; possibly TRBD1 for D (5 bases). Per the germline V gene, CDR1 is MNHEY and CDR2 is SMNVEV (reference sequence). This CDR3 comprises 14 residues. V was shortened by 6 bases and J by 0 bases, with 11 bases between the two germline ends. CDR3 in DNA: TGTGCCAGCAGCGGGGCGGCCCTGAACACTGAAGCTTTCTTT. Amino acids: CASSGAALNTEAFF.

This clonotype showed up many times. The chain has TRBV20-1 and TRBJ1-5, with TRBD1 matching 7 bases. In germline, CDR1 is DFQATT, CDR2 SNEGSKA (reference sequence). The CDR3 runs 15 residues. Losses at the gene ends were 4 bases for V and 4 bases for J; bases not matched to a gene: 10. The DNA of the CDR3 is TGCAGTGCTACCCGCAGGGGGGGTGAAAATCAGCCCCAGCATTTT. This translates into CSATRRGGENQPQHF.